This T cell receptor beta chain was identified in a study of T-cell memory formation after mild COVID-19. Study at large: Largely, the TCR clusters proved donor specific. Study-wide findings and caveats: While clones contracting from day 15 to 85 were balanced between CD4 and CD8, later expanders leaned CD4+.

This clonotype turned up a few times. Its target is not known. Germline assignment: CDR1 SGHTA and CDR2 FQGNSA. The CDR3 covers 12 residues. Trimming removed 4 bases from V and 2 bases from J, with 5 bases in between. Employing constant-segment primers, 5'RACE generated TCR alpha and TCR beta cDNA libraries bearing sample barcodes and UMIs. Via MiXCR, TCRdb re-called the 5' RACE reads, giving one row per CDR3 protein. Of more than 250,000 distinct CDR3 sequences in the sample, roughly 17% are singletons; the top ten hold around 23%. The chain links TRBV7-2 to TRBJ1-2; unclear D gene. Input material: PBMCs or a T cell subset sorted from them (not recorded which). The source is a man aged 18 to 35 who had mild COVID-19 (a few samples of this study predate the infection). Cell type and time point are not known. The CDR3 reads CASSSYNYGYTF. DNA for the CDR3: TGTGCCAGCAGCTCGTACAACTATGGCTACACCTTC.